The 21 T cell receptor beta chains given below trace back to one sample, sequenced in a study of blood T cells in healthy people across ages. A J-beta primer mix and a sample-barcoded 5' primer were used in a second PCR of roughly 6 to 12 cycles. TCRdb redid the calling of the 5' RACE reads with MiXCR, one entry per CDR3 protein. This sample yields approximately 960,000 distinct CDR3 sequences, of which 25% to 30% are seen a single time; roughly 10% belongs to the top ten. These same data were also listed under a study on T cells of mothers and their children.

The source material was blood. The receptors were gathered from a woman in her thirties or forties in good health.

V gene TRBV28 combines with J gene TRBJ2-1; D perhaps matches TRBD1 (8 bases). Germline loops: CDR1 MDHEN, CDR2 SYDVKM. V lost 8 bases and J 5 bases, leaving 19 bases between the germline ends. The CDR3 has 15 residues. This CDR3 is CASSAGGTGNNEQFF. In DNA form, the CDR3 reads TGTGCCAGCTCCGCCGGGGGGACAGGCAACAATGAGCAGTTCTTC.

Only one count was recorded for this clonotype. This chain links TRBV28 with TRBJ2-1, with TRBD2 matching over 10 bases. This CDR3 region has 16 residues. Per germline, CDR1 MDHEN and CDR2 SYDVKM. Trimming cost V 10 bases and J 7 bases; bases outside gene matches: 16. DNA for the CDR3: TGTGCCACCCTCCCGGAGAGAGCGGGGGGGCGTAATGAGCAGTTCTTC. Its protein product is CATLPERAGGRNEQFF.

This clonotype was detected a few times. The chain has TRBV7-2 and TRBJ2-3; 10 bases align to TRBD2. This CDR3 contains 15 residues. With V trimmed by 9 bases and J by 1 base, 7 bases remained unmatched. Germline-derived CDR1 and CDR2 are SGHTA and FQGNSA. CDR3 sequence: CASKSGGAGTDTQYF. Here the CDR3 DNA reads TGTGCCAGTAAAAGCGGGGGGGCAGGCACAGATACGCAGTATTTT.

This clonotype has only a few counts. The chain uses TRBV14 and TRBJ2-7, with D possibly matching TRBD2 (6 bases). Germline V gene sequence: CDR1 SGHDN, CDR2 FVKESK. The V end lost 1 base, the J end lost 0 bases, and 13 bases lay between the germline ends. CDR3 size: 16 residues. CDR3: CASSQGPGGDSYEQYF. The CDR3 DNA reads TGTGCCAGCAGCCAAGGACCTGGCGGGGACTCCTACGAGCAGTACTTC.

This clonotype was counted a few times. The chain has TRBV25-1 and TRBJ2-7, with D tentatively TRBD2 (7 bases). V dropped 2 bases and J dropped 0 bases, with 17 bases sitting between them. The CDR3 consists of 17 residues. Germline CDR1 is MGHDK and CDR2 is SYGVNS. The CDR3 sequence: CASSELGGRRSSYEQYF. As DNA, the CDR3 is TGTGCCAGCAGTGAACTGGGGGGGCGCCGAAGCTCCTACGAGCAGTACTTC.

The J gene is TRBJ2-5, the V gene TRBV18; TRBD2 is a possible D gene (7 bases). The V and J ends lost 1 base and 5 bases respectively, with 17 bases between them. Germline CDR1 KGHSH, CDR2 LQKENI. There are 16 residues in the CDR3. The CDR3 nucleotides read TGTGCCAGCTCACCACGGTCGTCGGGGGGCCGGGAGACCCAGTACTTC. Amino acids: CASSPRSSGGRETQYF.

This chain connects TRBV24-1 to TRBJ1-2, with D tentatively TRBD1 (6 bases). Trimming stripped 4 bases from V and 8 bases from J, with 13 bases between. The CDR3 totals 13 residues. Germline V gene sequence: CDR1 KGHDR, CDR2 SFDVKD. CDR3 DNA sequence: TGTGCCACCAGTGAAACAGGGTACGGAGGCTACACCTTC. It specifies CATSETGYGGYTF.

This rearrangement joins TRBV7-9 to TRBJ2-3; perhaps D is TRBD1 or TRBD2 (5 bases each). CDR1 SEHNR and CDR2 FQNEAQ come from the germline V gene (reference sequence). The CDR3 is made up of 17 amino acids. Trimming took off 0 bases at V and 5 bases at J, with 18 bases between the two ends. For the CDR3, the DNA is TGTGCCAGCAGCTTAGCAGAGGTGCAGGGACCAAGAGATACGCAGTATTTT. Translating it yields CASSLAEVQGPRDTQYF.

Of note for this clonotype: Its ends do not fully match the called genes, so a read error is possible. V usage is TRBV12-3 or TRBV12-4 and J usage is TRBJ2-6; no reliable D call. This CDR3 is built from 14 residues. CDR3 loop: CASSLQAGTNVLTF. The CDR3 coding sequence is TGTGCCAGCAGTTTACAGGCTGGGACCAACGTCCTGACTTTC.

The chain links TRBV24-1 to TRBJ2-5; D is possibly TRBD1 (5 bases). Germline assignment: CDR1 KGHDR and CDR2 SFDVKD. Deletions cut 3 bases from V and 3 bases from J, with 13 bases between. The CDR3 extends over 15 amino acids. CDR3 region: CATSDTDISKETQYF. The CDR3 nucleotides are TGTGCCACCAGTGATACGGACATATCCAAAGAGACCCAGTACTTC.

The V call is TRBV18, the J call TRBJ2-7, with 8 bases matching TRBD1. The CDR3 is 14 residues long. From germline, CDR1 is KGHSH and CDR2 LQKENI. V was clipped by 1 base and J by 7 bases; unmatched bases: 6. The CDR3 spells CASSPRQGAVEQYF. The CDR3 DNA reads TGTGCCAGCTCACCACGCCAGGGGGCTGTTGAGCAGTACTTC.

This clonotype came up a few times. The V gene is TRBV15, the J gene TRBJ1-2, with 7 bases matching TRBD1. Per the germline V gene, CDR1 is LNHNV and CDR2 is YYDKDF (reference sequence). The CDR3 is made up of 15 amino acids. The ends lost 0 bases at V and 8 bases at J; junction bases unmatched: 9. The CDR3 region is CATSRERGTGEGYTF. The CDR3 coding sequence is TGTGCCACCAGCAGAGAGCGAGGAACAGGGGAAGGCTACACCTTC.

This clonotype was observed many times. The genes are TRBV30 and TRBJ2-7; TRBD1 agrees at 8 bases. Germline V lookup: CDR1 GTSNPN, CDR2 SVGIG (reference sequence). V trimming: 5 bases; J trimming: 3 bases; junction bases outside the gene matches: 6. The CDR3 is 13 residues long. CDR3 loop: CAWASGQGYEQYF. In nucleotides, the CDR3 is TGTGCCTGGGCCTCTGGACAGGGCTACGAGCAGTACTTC. The variable domain in full, with the rest retrieved from reference TRBV30 and TRBJ2-7, is SQTIHQWPATLVQPVGSPLSLECTVEGTSNPNLYWYRQAAGRGLQLLFYSVGIGQISSEVPQNLSASRPQDRQFILSSKKLLLSDSGFYLCAWASGQGYEQYFGPGTRLTVT.

The chain couples TRBV4-1 to TRBJ1-1; tentative D call: TRBD1 (6 bases). Germline CDR1 and CDR2: MGHRA and YSYEKL. Trimming stripped 1 base from V and 4 bases from J, with 10 bases between. The CDR3 has 14 amino acids. CDR3 DNA: TGCGCCAGCAGCCAAGGACTGACAGGCACTGAAGCTTTCTTT. Translating gives CASSQGLTGTEAFF.

J is TRBJ1-5 and V is TRBV7-2; maybe TRBD1 (6 bases). The germline V gene has CDR1 SGHTA and CDR2 FQGNSA. The CDR3 has 15 amino acids. The V gene lost 2 bases and the J gene lost 7 bases, with 15 bases spanning the gap. The CDR3 sequence is CASSLQEGVWQPQHF. CDR3 coding DNA: TGTGCCAGCAGCTTACAAGAGGGGGTCTGGCAGCCCCAGCATTTT.

This clonotype was counted only a few times. The chain has TRBV20-1 and TRBJ1-5; TRBD1 matches at 10 bases. The CDR3 covers 15 residues. Per the germline V gene, CDR1 is DFQATT and CDR2 is SNEGSKA (reference sequence). J was trimmed by 3 bases and V by 6 bases; bases with no gene match: 8. In DNA form, the CDR3 reads TGCAGTGCGCTCACAAGACAGGGGGCCAATCAGCCCCAGCATTTT. It specifies CSALTRQGANQPQHF.

The gene calls are TRBV7-2 and TRBJ1-5; D is uncertain. The CDR3 extends over 15 amino acids. CDR1 is SGHTA, CDR2 FQGNSA, per germline. The germline V and J ends were trimmed by 3 bases and 2 bases, with 11 bases remaining between them. CDR3: CASSLSFGGNQPQHF. CDR3 DNA sequence: TGTGCCAGCAGCTTGTCTTTTGGAGGCAATCAGCCCCAGCATTTT.

This clonotype was recorded many times. V and J are TRBV20-1 and TRBJ2-3; TRBD1 is a possible D gene (7 bases). Germline lookup yields CDR1 DFQATT and CDR2 SNEGSKA (reference sequence). The germline V and J ends were trimmed by 0 bases and 5 bases, with 15 bases remaining between them. The CDR3 runs 15 residues. The CDR3 is CSARDQRGREDTQYF. Written as DNA, the CDR3 is TGCAGTGCTAGAGATCAAAGGGGGCGGGAAGATACGCAGTATTTT.

The genes are TRBV12-3 or TRBV12-4 and TRBJ1-6; weak D call: TRBD1 (5 bases). V gave up 8 bases and J gave up 6 bases, with 17 bases separating them. The CDR3 length is 15 residues. This chain's CDR3 is CASHPSQGFNSPLHF. The CDR3 coding sequence is TGTGCCAGCCACCCATCGCAGGGCTTTAATTCACCCCTCCACTTT.

This clonotype has a handful of counts. The rearrangement uses TRBV7-2 and TRBJ2-1, with 8 nucleotides matching TRBD2. CDR3 length: 19 residues. Per germline, CDR1 SGHTA and CDR2 FQGNSA. With V trimmed by 5 bases and J by 0 bases, 15 bases remained unmatched. Here the CDR3 DNA reads TGTGCCAGCAGCCCGTCCGGGACTAGGTCTCGGGGCTCCTACAATGAGCAGTTCTTC. Protein sequence: CASSPSGTRSRGSYNEQFF. The full variable domain, in which reference TRBV7-2 and TRBJ2-1 provide the parts outside the CDR3, is GAGVSQSPSNKVTEKGKDVELRCDPISGHTALYWYRQSLGQGLEFLIYFQGNSAPDKSGLPSDRFSAERTGGSVSTLTIQRTQQEDSAVYLCASSPSGTRSRGSYNEQFFGPGTRLTVL.

The chain joins TRBV5-1 to TRBJ1-1; D is undetermined. Germline V CDR1 and CDR2: SGHRS, YFSETQ. The CDR3 runs to 15 residues. Between the trimmed V and J ends, which lost 0 bases and 3 bases, there was a span of 12 bases. The CDR3 sequence: CASSLGELIDTEAFF. The DNA for the CDR3 is TGCGCCAGCAGCTTGGGGGAATTAATAGACACTGAAGCTTTCTTT.